The entry that follows covers one T cell receptor beta chain sequence. Its antigen is still unknown. Single viable CD3+CD4+CD8-CD45RO+ cells were sorted as the memory CD4+ T cells. The sample originates from a study of memory CD4+ T cells and cytomegalovirus serostatus. Study-wide context: Healthy Belgian adult donors included roughly ten CMV-positive and fewer than 25 CMV-negative people.

The table came from immunoSEQ multiplex PCR; TCRdb's copy has only in-frame clones and leaves some out. The sample lists about 67,000 clones, approximately 80% occurring once. The germline V and J ends were trimmed by 3 bases and 0 bases, with 6 bases remaining between them. Per germline, CDR1 SGHKS and CDR2 YYEKEE (reference sequence). This CDR3 is built from 13 residues. General study points: CMV serostatus prediction reached median AUC roughly 0.95, or 0.91 with US-trained model.

The sample taken for sequencing was memory CD4+ T cells from blood. The receptor was isolated from an adult in good health and CMV-seropositive. V gene TRBV5-5 combines with J gene TRBJ1-2; D ambiguous. The CDR3 nucleotides are TGTGCCAGCAGCTCTACAGCTAACTATGGCTACACCTTC. It translates to CASSSTANYGYTF.